Each of the 10 T cell receptor beta chains below was sequenced from the same sample in a study of regulatory T cells in long-lasting Graves disease (dated by TCRdb to about 2021). Library generation was performed with multiplex PCR. Instrument used: Illumina HiSeq 4000. CDR3 regions were amplified by Arm-PCR with iRepertoire HTBI primers to construct TCR beta libraries. The public reads were reprocessed in TCRdb via fastp at Q25 and MiXCR, keeping in-frame beta chains. A single entry per CDR3 protein holds the most common genes and DNA from its merged rows. The sample table shows about 440,000 distinct CDR3 sequences, and about a sixth are seen once. The leading ten clones occupy around 10% of the sample. Explained via the paper, the time point label denotes: newly diagnosed GD, antithyroid drugs for less than 3 months. RNA was extracted from PBMCs in TRIzol for both TCR sequencing and RNA sequencing.

This same sample was also part of a study on T cells in Graves' hyperthyroidism and ophthalmopathy.

The material sequenced was peripheral blood mononuclear cells (PBMCs), taken at new diagnosis, from a patient treated with antithyroid drugs. These receptors were collected from a woman in her 30s with Graves disease. Donor details come from another sample of the same person, matched by shared clones.

This clonotype has more than one count but fewer than ten. The chain recombines TRBV29-1 with TRBJ2-3; TRBD1 matches 7 bases. CDR1 and CDR2 from the germline V gene are SQVTM and ANQGSEA. The length of the CDR3 is 12 residues. J gave up 2 bases and V 8 bases, and 4 bases lay outside the gene matches. The CDR3 bases are TGCAGCTTACAGGGGAACACAGATACGCAGTATTTT. It specifies CSLQGNTDTQYF.

There are many counts of this clonotype. No conserved phenylalanine or tryptophan ends this CDR3, so it is likely a read error. The DNA is omitted, as the CDR3 cannot be located on it reliably, and the CDR3 follows TCRdb's listing. This chain uses TRBV7-9 with TRBJ1-1; the table's TRBD1 call for D was not verified on the DNA. Germline values: CDR1 SEHNR, CDR2 FQNEAQ (reference sequence). Ends included, the CDR3 has 12 residues. CDR3: CASSENRDSDDL.

This clonotype came up many times. The genes are TRBV10-3 and TRBJ1-2; the match to TRBD1 covers 8 bases. The CDR3 is 19 residues long. The germline CDR1 and CDR2 sequences are ENHRY and SYGVKD. The ends lost 2 bases at V and 8 bases at J; junction bases unmatched: 22. The CDR3 nucleotides read TGTGCCATCAGTGAGCCCCGGATTGGGACAGGCTTAAACTATGGGGGCTACACCTTC. It encodes CAISEPRIGTGLNYGGYTF.

Turning to this clonotype: This sequence is one base from a far larger clone and is likely a read error. The chain has TRBV6-1 and TRBJ1-1, with TRBD1 identical over 10 bases. The CDR3 loop spans 17 amino acids. After removal of 3 bases from V and 3 bases from J, the junction contained 10 bases not matched to a gene. Germline assignment: CDR1 MNHNS and CDR2 SASEGT. CDR3 protein: CASSEPGQGNVDTEAFF. The CDR3 region has the DNA TGTGCCAGCAGTGAGCCGGGACAGGGGAACGTAGACACTGAAGCTTTCTTT.

Many counts were recorded for this clonotype. V usage is TRBV3-1 and J usage is TRBJ2-2; TRBD1 aligns across 7 bases. Germline CDR1 and CDR2: LGHDT and YNNKEL (reference sequence). V shed 3 bases, J shed 5 bases, and the junction held 6 bases outside the gene matches. The CDR3 is made up of 15 amino acids. The CDR3 nucleotides read TGTGCCAGCAGCCAGACCAAGGGGGCTACCGGGGAGCTGTTTTTT. Its protein product is CASSQTKGATGELFF.

The sample holds a few counts of this clonotype. This sequence may be a read error, since a much larger clone differs from it by one base. The chain is built from TRBV11-2 and TRBJ2-7; either TRBD1 or TRBD2 may supply D (5 bases each). The CDR3 is 12 residues long. The V and J ends lost 2 bases and 6 bases respectively, with 8 bases between them. Germline V gene lookup returns CDR1 SGHAT and CDR2 FQNNGV. The CDR3 loop reads CASSLIGAEQYF. CDR3 in DNA: TGTGCCAGCAGCTTAATCGGGGCCGAGCAGTACTTC.

This clonotype was counted ten times or more. The rearrangement uses TRBV30 and TRBJ1-1, with D tentatively TRBD1 (6 bases). This CDR3 is built from 17 residues. Germline loops: CDR1 GTSNPN, CDR2 SVGIG (reference sequence). Trimming cost V 1 base and J 10 bases, with 28 bases left between them. The CDR3 here is CAWSGDLGGTFPATAFF. The CDR3 DNA is TGTGCCTGGAGTGGGGATTTGGGAGGGACATTCCCAGCCACAGCTTTCTTT.

Many counts were recorded for this clonotype. This chain connects TRBV6-5 to TRBJ2-1, with D perhaps matching TRBD1 (5 bases). V was cut by 4 bases and J by 8 bases, with 18 bases left in between. CDR1 and CDR2 (germline): MNHEY, SVGAGI. The CDR3 is made up of 15 amino acids. In DNA form, the CDR3 reads TGTGCCAGCAGTTTAGACAGACCGATAGGTCATGAGCAGTTCTTC. Protein product: CASSLDRPIGHEQFF.

This clonotype came up many times. The chain couples TRBV12-3 or TRBV12-4 to TRBJ2-1; D is unclear. The CDR3 is made up of 14 amino acids. The V end was cut by 7 bases, the J end by 9 bases, with 19 bases between. As DNA, the CDR3 is TGTGCCAGCATCCCCACCACCGTTCCTTCTGAGCAGTTCTTC. Its translation: CASIPTTVPSEQFF.

This clonotype occurred many times. The gene calls are TRBV2 and TRBJ2-5, with D possibly called TRBD1 or TRBD2 (5 bases each). CDR3 length: 14 residues. Deletions cut 7 bases from V and 7 bases from J, with 19 bases between. Per germline, CDR1 SNHLY and CDR2 FYNNEI. CDR3 sequence (DNA): TGTGCCAGCACTCCAGGGACGGGGTCAGTGACCCAGTACTTC. Protein: CASTPGTGSVTQYF.